This T cell receptor (beta chain) emerged from a study of blood T cell repertoires in COVID-19. Generated by immunoSEQ multiplex PCR, the TCRdb table keeps only in-frame clones and is missing some. The repertoire includes some 120,000 clones, about four fifths of them detected once, and 12% sits in the top ten. The germline V and J ends were trimmed by 4 bases and 0 bases, with 14 bases remaining between them. CDR1 and CDR2 (germline): SGDLS, YYNGEE. This CDR3 is 16 amino acids long. The clonotype comes from a woman aged 55-69 years with acute or convalescent COVID-19. The J gene is TRBJ1-3, the V gene TRBV9; D is ambiguous. Sequenced: peripheral blood. The CDR3 DNA sequence: TGTGCCAGCAGCTCGAGAGGGCCGTACTCTGGAAACACCATATATTTT. Its translation: CASSSRGPYSGNTIYF.